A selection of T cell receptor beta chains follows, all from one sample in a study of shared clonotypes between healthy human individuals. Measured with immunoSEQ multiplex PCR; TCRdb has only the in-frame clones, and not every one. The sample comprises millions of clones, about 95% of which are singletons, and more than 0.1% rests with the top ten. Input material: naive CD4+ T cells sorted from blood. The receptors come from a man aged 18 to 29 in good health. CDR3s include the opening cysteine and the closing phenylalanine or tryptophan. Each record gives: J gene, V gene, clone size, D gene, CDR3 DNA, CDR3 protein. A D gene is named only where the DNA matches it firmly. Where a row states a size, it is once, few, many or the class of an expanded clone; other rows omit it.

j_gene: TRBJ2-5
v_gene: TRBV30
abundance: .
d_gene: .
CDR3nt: TGTGCCTGGAGTGTAGGCGCGGGAAATCAGGAGACCCAGTACTTC
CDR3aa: CAWSVGAGNQETQYF

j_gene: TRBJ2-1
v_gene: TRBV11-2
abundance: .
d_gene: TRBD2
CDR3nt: TGTGCCAGCAGCTTAGTAGGGGCTAGCGGGATATCGGGCAATGAGCAGTTCTTC
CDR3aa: CASSLVGASGISGNEQFF

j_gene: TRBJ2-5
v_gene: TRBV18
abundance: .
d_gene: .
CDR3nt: TGTGCCAGCTCGCCCTCCCAAGAGACCCAGTACTTC
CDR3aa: CASSPSQETQYF

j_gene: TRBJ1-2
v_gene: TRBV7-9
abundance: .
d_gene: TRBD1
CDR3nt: TGTGCCAGCATCGGGACAGGGGGCGACTATGGCTACACCTTC
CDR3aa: CASIGTGGDYGYTF

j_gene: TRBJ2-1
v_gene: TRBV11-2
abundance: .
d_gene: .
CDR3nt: TGTGCCAGCAGCCCGACTACTTCGGCGAGGAATGAGCAGTTCTTC
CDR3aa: CASSPTTSARNEQFF

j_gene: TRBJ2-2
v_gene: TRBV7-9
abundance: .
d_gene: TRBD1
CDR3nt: TGTGCCAGCAGCAAGGACAGGGGGTTGAACACCGGGGAGCTGTTTTTT
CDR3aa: CASSKDRGLNTGELFF

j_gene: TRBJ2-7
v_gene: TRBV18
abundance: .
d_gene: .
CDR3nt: TGTGCCAGCTCCCCTGAGCAGTACTTC
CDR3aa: CASSPEQYF

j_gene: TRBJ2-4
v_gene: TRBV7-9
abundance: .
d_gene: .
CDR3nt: TGTGCCAGCAGTCCGGCGGGAACCTTAGCCAAAAACATTCAGTACTTC
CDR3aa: CASSPAGTLAKNIQYF

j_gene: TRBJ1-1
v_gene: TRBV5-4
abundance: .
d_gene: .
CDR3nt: TGTGCCAGCAGCTTGGATGGGTTTAAAGCTTTCTTT
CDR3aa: CASSLDGFKAFF

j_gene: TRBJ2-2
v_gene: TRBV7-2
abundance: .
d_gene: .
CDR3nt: TGTGCCAGCAGCTCTAGTCCTAGCGCCCGCCGGAATTCCGGGGAGCTGTTTTTT
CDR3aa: CASSSSPSARRNSGELFF

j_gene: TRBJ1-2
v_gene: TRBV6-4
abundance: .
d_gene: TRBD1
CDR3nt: TGTGCCAGCAGTGACCTGGGACAGTACTATGGCTACACCTTC
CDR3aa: CASSDLGQYYGYTF

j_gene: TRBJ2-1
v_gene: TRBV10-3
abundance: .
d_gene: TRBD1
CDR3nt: TGTGCCACCCAGACGACAGGGACCTACAATGAGCAGTTCTTC
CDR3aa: CATQTTGTYNEQFF

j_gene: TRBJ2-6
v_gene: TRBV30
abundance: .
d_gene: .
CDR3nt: TGTGCCTGGACAGGGCGGGGAATCAACGTCCTGACTTTC
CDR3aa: CAWTGRGINVLTF

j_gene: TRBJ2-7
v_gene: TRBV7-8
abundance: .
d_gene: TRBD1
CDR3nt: TGTGCCAGCGGCTTACTCGAGGACAGGACGTACGAGCAGTACTTC
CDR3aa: CASGLLEDRTYEQYF

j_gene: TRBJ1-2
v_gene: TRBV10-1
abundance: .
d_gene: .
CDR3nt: TGCGCCAGCAGTCCCGACGGTAACTATGGCTACACCTTC
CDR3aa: CASSPDGNYGYTF

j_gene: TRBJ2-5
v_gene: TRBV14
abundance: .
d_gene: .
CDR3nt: TGTGCCAGCAGCCCAGTCCAGGGAACAAAACAAGAGACCCAGTACTTC
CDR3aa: CASSPVQGTKQETQYF

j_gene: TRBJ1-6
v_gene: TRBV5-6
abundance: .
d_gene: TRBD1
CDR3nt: TGTGCCAGCAGGCCCGGGACAGAATCACCCCTCCACTTT
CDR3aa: CASRPGTESPLHF

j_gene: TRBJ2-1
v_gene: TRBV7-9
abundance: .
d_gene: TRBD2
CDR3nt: TGTGCCAGCAGCTCCCGCGGAAGCGGGAGTTACAATGAGCAGTTCTTC
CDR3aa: CASSSRGSGSYNEQFF

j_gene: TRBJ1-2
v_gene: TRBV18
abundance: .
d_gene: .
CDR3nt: TGTGCCAGCTCACCTGACAGGTCTAACTATGGCTACACCTTC
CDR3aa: CASSPDRSNYGYTF

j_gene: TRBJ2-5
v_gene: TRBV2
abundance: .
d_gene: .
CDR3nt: TGTGCCAGCAGTCGGCAAGAGACCCAGTACTTC
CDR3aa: CASSRQETQYF

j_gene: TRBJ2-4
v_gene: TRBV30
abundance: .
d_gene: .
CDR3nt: TGTGCCTGGAGTAATGGGACCCTTTTAAAAAACATTCAGTACTTC
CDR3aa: CAWSNGTLLKNIQYF

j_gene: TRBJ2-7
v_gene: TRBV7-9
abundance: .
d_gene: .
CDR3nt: TGTGCCAGCAGCTTGGGCGGCATCCTTACCTACGAGCAGTACTTC
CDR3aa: CASSLGGILTYEQYF

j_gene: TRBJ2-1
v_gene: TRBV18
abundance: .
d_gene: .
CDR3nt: TGTGCCAGCTCACCAAGCGTTCCGAGCTCCTACAATGAGCAGTTCTTC
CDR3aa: CASSPSVPSSYNEQFF

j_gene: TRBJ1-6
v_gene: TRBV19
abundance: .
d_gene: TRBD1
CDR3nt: TGTGCCAGTAGGCCACAGGGGGCAGAAAATTCACCCCTCCACTTT
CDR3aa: CASRPQGAENSPLHF

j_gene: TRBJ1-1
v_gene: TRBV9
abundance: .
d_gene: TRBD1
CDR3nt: TGTGCCAGCAGCGACCCTACAGGGGGTGGCTTAATGAACACTGAAGCTTTCTTT
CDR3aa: CASSDPTGGGLMNTEAFF

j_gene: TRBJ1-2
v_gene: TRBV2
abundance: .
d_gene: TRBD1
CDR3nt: TGTGCCAGCAGTGAAGGGACAGGGGCAGATGGCTACACCTTC
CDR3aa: CASSEGTGADGYTF

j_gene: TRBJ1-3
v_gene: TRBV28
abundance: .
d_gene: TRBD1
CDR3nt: TGTGCCAGCAGTTCGTCGGGACAGGGACAATTCTCTGGAAACACCATATATTTT
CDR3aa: CASSSSGQGQFSGNTIYF

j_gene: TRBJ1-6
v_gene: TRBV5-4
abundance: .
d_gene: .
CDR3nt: TGTGCCAGCAGCTTAGGGCCCTACTATAATTCACCCCTCCACTTT
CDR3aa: CASSLGPYYNSPLHF

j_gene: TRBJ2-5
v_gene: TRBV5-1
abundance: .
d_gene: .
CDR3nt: TGCGCCAGCAGGTCGACAGGTCAAGAGACCCAGTACTTC
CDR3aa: CASRSTGQETQYF

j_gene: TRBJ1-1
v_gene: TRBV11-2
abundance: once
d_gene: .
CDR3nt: TGTGCCAGCAGCCCCTCCAGGGCTTTGGGGGCTTTCTTT
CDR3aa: CASSPSRALGAFF

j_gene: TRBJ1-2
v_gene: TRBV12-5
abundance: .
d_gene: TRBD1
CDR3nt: TGTGCTAGTGGTTTGGATACAGGGGATTCAGGTGGCTACACCTTC
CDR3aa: CASGLDTGDSGGYTF

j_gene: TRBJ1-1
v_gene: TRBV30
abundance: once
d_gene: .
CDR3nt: TGTGCCTGGAGTCGCGTGAACACTGAAGCTTTCTTT
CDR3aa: CAWSRVNTEAFF

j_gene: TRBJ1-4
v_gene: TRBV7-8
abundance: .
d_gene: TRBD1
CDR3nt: TGTGCCAGCAGCTCCGGACAGGGGGAAAAACTGTTTTTT
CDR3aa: CASSSGQGEKLFF

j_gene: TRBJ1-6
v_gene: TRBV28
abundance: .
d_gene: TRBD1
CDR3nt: TGTGCCAGCAGTTTCTTGGACAGGACATATAATTCACCCCTCCACTTT
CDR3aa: CASSFLDRTYNSPLHF

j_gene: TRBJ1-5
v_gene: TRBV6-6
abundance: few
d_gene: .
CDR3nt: TGTGCCAGCAGTTCAGGGGGCAATCAGCCCCAGCATTTT
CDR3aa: CASSSGGNQPQHF

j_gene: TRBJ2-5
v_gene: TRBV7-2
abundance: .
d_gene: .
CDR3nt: TGTGCCAGCAGCTTATGGCAGGACCAAGAGACCCAGTACTTC
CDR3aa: CASSLWQDQETQYF

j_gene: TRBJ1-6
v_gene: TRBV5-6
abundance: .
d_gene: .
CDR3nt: TGTGCCAGCAGCCTCCCAGGGGTTAATTCACCCCTCCACTTT
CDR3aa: CASSLPGVNSPLHF

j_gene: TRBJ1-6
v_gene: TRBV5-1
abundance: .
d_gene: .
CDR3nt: TGCGCCAGCAGCTCGGACACCCGAAATAATTCACCCCTCCACTTT
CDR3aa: CASSSDTRNNSPLHF

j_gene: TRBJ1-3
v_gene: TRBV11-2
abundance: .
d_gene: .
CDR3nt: TGTGCCAGCATTTCCCGGGTCTCTGGAAACACCATATATTTT
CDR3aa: CASISRVSGNTIYF

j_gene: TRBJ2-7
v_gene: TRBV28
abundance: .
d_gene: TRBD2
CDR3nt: TGTGCCAGCAGTTTTCGTCTAGCGGGAGGTACCTACGAGCAGTACTTC
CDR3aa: CASSFRLAGGTYEQYF

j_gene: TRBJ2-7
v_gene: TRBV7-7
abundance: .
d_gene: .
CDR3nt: TGTGCTAGCAGCCCCGACAGGCGCTCCGAGCAGTACTTC
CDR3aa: CASSPDRRSEQYF

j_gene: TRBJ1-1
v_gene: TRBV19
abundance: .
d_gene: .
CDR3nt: TGTGCCAGCTTTTCCTACCGGGGAATGAACACTGAAGCTTTCTTT
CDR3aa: CASFSYRGMNTEAFF

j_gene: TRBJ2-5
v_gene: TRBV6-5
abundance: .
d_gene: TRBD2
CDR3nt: TGTGCCAGCAGGGGACTAGCGGCCCAAGAGACCCAGTACTTC
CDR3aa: CASRGLAAQETQYF

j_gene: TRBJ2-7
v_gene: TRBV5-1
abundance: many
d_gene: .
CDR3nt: TGCGCCAGCAGCTTGGTAAGCGAGCCGATCTACGAGCAGTACTTC
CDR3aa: CASSLVSEPIYEQYF

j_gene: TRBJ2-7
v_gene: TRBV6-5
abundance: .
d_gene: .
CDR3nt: TGTGCCAGCAGCTACGGGACCACCTACGAGCAGTACTTC
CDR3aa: CASSYGTTYEQYF

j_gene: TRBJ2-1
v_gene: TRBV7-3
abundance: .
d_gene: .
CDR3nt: TGTGCCAGCAGCTTAGAGTCCATCGGCTGGAACAATGAGCAGTTCTTC
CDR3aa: CASSLESIGWNNEQFF

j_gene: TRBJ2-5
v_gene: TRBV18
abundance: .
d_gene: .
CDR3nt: TGTGCCAGCTCACCCTATCAGGGTCAAGAGACCCAGTACTTC
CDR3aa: CASSPYQGQETQYF

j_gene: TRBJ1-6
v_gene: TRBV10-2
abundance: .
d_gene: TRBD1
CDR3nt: TGCGCCAGCAGTAACGACAGGGGTTCACCCCTCCACTTT
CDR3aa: CASSNDRGSPLHF

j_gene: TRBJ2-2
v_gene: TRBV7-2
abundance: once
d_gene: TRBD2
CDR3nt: TGTGCCAGCAGCTTGCTAGCGGGAGGAGGCGGGGAGCTGTTTTTT
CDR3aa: CASSLLAGGGGELFF

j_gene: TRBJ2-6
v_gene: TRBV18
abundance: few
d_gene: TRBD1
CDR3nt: TGTGCCAGCTCCGATTTAGAGACAGGGCACGGGGCCAACGTCCTGACTTTC
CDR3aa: CASSDLETGHGANVLTF

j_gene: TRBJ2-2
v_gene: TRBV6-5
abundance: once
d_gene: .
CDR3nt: TGTGCCAGCAGCCTACTGCAAGGGTCCGGGGAGCTGTTTTTT
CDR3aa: CASSLLQGSGELFF

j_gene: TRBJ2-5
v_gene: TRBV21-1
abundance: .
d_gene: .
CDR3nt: TGTGCCAGCAGCGCTCCCGACAAGAACCAAGAGACCCAGTACTTC
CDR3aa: CASSAPDKNQETQYF

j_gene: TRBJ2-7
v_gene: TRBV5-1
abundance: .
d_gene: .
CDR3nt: TGCGCCAGCAGCCCCGCCGGGGGATCCGGGTCCGGGGGTCCCTACGAGCAGTACTTC
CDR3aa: CASSPAGGSGSGGPYEQYF

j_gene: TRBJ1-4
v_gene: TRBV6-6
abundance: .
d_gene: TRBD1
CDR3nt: TGTGCCAGCAGTTTCACAGGGGGAACTAATGAAAAACTGTTTTTT
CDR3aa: CASSFTGGTNEKLFF

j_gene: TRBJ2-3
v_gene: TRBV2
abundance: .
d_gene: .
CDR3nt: TGTGCCAGCACTCCCTACGACACAGATACGCAGTATTTT
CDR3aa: CASTPYDTDTQYF

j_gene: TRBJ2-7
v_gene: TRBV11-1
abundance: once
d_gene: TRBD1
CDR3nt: TGTGCCAGCAGCCGGCGGACAGGGAACTACGAGCAGTACTTC
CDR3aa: CASSRRTGNYEQYF

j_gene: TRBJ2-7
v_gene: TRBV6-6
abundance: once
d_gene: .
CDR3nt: TGTGCCAGCAGTTACTTACAGGGCTACGAGCAGTACTTC
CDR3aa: CASSYLQGYEQYF

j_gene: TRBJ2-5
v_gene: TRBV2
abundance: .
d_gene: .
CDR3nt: TGTGCCAGCAGTGAAGCGCCCTTACTGCCCGGGATGGAGACCCAGTACTTC
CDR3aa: CASSEAPLLPGMETQYF

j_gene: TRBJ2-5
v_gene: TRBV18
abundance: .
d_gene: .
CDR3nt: TGTGCCAGCTCACCACCGCGAGGGGATCCCGAGACCCAGTACTTC
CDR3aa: CASSPPRGDPETQYF